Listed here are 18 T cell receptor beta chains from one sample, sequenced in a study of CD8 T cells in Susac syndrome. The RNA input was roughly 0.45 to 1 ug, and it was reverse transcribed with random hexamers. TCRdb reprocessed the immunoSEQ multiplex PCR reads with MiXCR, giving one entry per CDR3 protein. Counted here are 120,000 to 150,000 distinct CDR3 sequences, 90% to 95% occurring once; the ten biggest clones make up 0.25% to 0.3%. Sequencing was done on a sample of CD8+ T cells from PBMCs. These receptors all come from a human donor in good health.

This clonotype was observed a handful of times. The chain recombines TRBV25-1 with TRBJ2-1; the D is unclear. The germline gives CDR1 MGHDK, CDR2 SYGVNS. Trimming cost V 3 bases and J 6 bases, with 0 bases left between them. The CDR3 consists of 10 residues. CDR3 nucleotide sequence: TGTGCCAGCAGTGACAATGAGCAGTTCTTC. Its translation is CASSDNEQFF. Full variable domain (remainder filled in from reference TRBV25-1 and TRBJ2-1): EADIYQTPRYLVIGTGKKITLECSQTMGHDKMYWYQQDPGMELHLIHYSYGVNSTEKGDLSSESTVSRIRTEHFPLTLESARPSHTSQYLCASSDNEQFFGPGTRLTVL.

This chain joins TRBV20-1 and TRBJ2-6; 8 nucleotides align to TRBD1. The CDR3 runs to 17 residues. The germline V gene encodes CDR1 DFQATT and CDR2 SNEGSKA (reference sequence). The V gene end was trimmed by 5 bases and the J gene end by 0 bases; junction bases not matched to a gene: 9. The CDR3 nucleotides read TGCAGTGCTTCCGGGACAGGCGTTACCTCTGGGGCCAACGTCCTGACTTTC. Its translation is CSASGTGVTSGANVLTF.

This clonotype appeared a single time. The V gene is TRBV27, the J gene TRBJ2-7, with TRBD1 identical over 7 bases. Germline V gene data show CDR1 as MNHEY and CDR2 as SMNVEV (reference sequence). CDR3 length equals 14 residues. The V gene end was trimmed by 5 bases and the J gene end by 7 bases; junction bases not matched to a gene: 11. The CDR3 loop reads CASSPWTGSGEQYF. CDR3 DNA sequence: TGTGCCAGCAGTCCCTGGACAGGTTCTGGGGAGCAGTACTTC.

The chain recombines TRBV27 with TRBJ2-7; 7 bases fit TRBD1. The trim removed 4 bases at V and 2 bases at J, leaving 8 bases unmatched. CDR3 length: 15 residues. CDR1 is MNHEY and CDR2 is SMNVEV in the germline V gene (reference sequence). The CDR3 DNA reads TGTGCCAGCAGTTCTTTGAGACAGGGACCCTACGAGCAGTACTTC. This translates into CASSSLRQGPYEQYF.

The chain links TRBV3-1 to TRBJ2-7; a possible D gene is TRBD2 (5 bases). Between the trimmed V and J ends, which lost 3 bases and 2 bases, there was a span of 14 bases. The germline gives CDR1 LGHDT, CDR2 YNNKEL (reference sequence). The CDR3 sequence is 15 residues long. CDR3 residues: CASSHSILAPYEQYF. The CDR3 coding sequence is TGTGCCAGCAGCCATTCAATCTTAGCGCCCTACGAGCAGTACTTC.

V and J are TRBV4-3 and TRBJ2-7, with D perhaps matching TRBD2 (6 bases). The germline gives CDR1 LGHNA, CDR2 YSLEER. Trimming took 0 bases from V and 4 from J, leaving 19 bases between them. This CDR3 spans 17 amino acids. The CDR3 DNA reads TGCGCCAGCAGCCAAGATAGGTCAATCCTCGGGGGATACGAGCAGTACTTC. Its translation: CASSQDRSILGGYEQYF.

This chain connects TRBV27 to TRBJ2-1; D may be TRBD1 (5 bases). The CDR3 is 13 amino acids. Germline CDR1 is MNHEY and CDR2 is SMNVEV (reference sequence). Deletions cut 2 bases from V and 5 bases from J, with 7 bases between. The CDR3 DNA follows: TGTGCCAGCAGTTTAGCCAGGGACAATGAGCAGTTCTTC. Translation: CASSLARDNEQFF.

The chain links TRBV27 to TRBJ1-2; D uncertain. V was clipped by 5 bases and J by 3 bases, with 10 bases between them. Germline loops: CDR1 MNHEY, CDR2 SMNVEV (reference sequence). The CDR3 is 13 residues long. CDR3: CASSPQQYYGYTF. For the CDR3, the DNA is TGTGCCAGCAGTCCACAACAGTACTATGGCTACACCTTC.

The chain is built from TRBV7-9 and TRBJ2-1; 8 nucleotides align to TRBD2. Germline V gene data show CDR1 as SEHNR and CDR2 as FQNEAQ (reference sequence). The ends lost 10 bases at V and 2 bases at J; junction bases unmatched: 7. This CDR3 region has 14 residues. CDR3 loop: CAIRTGLAYNEQFF. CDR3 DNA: TGTGCCATCAGGACGGGACTAGCCTACAATGAGCAGTTCTTC.

The CDR3: CASSRSLAPGHEQFF. In DNA, the CDR3 is TGTGCCAGCAGCCGGTCACTAGCACCAGGCCATGAGCAGTTCTTC. The J gene is TRBJ2-1, the V gene TRBV3-1; possibly TRBD2 for D (6 bases). Germline V gene lookup returns CDR1 LGHDT and CDR2 YNNKEL (reference sequence). Trimming cost V 4 bases and J 8 bases, with 18 bases left between them. This CDR3 has 15 residues.

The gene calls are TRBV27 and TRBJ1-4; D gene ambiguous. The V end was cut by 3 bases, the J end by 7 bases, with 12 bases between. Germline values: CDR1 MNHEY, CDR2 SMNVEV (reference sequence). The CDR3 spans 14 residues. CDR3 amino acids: CASSFSRRGEKLFF. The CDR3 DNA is TGTGCCAGCAGTTTCTCCAGGAGAGGTGAAAAACTGTTTTTT.

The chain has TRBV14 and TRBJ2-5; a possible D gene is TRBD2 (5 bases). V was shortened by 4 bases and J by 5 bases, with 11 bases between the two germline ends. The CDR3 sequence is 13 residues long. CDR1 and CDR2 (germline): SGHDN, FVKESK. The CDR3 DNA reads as TGTGCCAGCAGCCGGACTCCCCGGGAGACCCAGTACTTC. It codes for CASSRTPRETQYF.

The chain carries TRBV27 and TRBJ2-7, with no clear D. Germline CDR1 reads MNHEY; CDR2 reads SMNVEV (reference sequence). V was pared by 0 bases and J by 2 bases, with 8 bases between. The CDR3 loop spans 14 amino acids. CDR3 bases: TGTGCCAGCAGTTTATCGAAGGCCGCCTACGAGCAGTACTTC. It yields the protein CASSLSKAAYEQYF.

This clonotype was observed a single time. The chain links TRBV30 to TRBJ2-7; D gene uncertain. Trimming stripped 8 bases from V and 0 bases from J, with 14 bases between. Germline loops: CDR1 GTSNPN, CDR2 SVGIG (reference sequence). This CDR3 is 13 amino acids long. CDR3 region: CASKLRSSYEQYF. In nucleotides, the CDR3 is TGTGCCAGCAAACTACGAAGCTCCTACGAGCAGTACTTC.

The CDR3 protein is CASSYGDIRAQYF. The CDR3 nucleotides read TGTGCCAGCAGTTACGGGGACATTAGAGCGCAGTATTTT. The chain couples TRBV6-5 to TRBJ2-3; TRBD1 might be the D (6 bases). Trimming shortened V by 2 bases and J by 10 bases, and 13 bases separated the two germline ends. The germline V gene has CDR1 MNHEY and CDR2 SVGAGI. CDR3 size: 13 residues.

CDR3 bases: TGTGCCAGCAGCGGGACAGGGAATTTTCAGACCCAGTACTTC. Translated, it gives CASSGTGNFQTQYF. The V and J genes are TRBV14 and TRBJ2-5; 9 nucleotides match TRBD1. The CDR3 runs to 14 residues. The germline V gene has CDR1 SGHDN and CDR2 FVKESK. V dropped 5 bases and J dropped 6; count of bases not matched to a gene: 7.

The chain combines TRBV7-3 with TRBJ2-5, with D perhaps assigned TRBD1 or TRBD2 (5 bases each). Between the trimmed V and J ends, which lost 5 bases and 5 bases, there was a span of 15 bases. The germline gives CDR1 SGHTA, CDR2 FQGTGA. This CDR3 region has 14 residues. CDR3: CASSTWDDRETQYF. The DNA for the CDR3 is TGTGCCAGCAGCACGTGGGACGATCGGGAGACCCAGTACTTC.

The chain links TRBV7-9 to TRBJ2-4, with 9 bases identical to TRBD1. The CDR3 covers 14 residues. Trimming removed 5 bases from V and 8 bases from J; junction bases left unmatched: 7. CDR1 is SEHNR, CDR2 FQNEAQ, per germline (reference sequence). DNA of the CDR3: TGTGCCAGCAGCCCGGGACAGGGTCTAGACATTCAGTACTTC. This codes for CASSPGQGLDIQYF.